This TCR beta chain was observed in a study of monozygotic twins with inflammatory bowel disease (dated by TCRdb to about 2019). Regarding the complete study: A total of about 28 monozygotic twin pairs were included in the full study, comprising nine German pairs (four IBD-concordant, five IBD-discordant) and 19 IBD-discordant Danish pairs. Disease-associated traits were sought mainly through comparisons between IBD patients and their genetically identical healthy co-twins within discordant pairs. Each individual had, on average, about 151 000 unique TCRalpha sequences and 181 000 unique TCRbeta sequences available for analysis.

CDR1 and CDR2, per the germline V gene (reference sequence), are DFQATT and SNEGSKA. Including the terminal cysteine and phenylalanine, the CDR3 comprises 15 residues. No DNA is recorded. From each donor, a roughly 2.5 ml peripheral blood sample was collected into PAXgene tubes and stored at -80 degrees C. Total RNA was isolated from whole blood with the PAXgene blood miRNA kit on an automated QIAcube, without T cell sorting. Deep TCRalpha and TCRbeta repertoire profiling with unique molecular barcoding was performed on peripheral blood of monozygotic twin pairs concordant or discordant for inflammatory bowel disease. Smoking habits were recorded for all twin pairs, and each individual was classified as a current, former or never smoker. As for this clonotype: Its binding antigen is unknown.

Here is what the overall study found, with its caveats: The analysis was unable to tell apart different T cell subtypes. Measured by the inverse Simpson index, TCRbeta repertoire diversity was lower in IBD patients than in their healthy co-twins. Background noise and inter-individual variability may have been introduced into the repertoires by the differing immunosuppressive treatments among patients. The results gave no support for a single strong signal or clonotype linked to IBD. No difference in repertoire similarity was observed between concordant and discordant twins, possibly owing to limited statistical power. Compared with healthy twins, IBD patients shared fewer clonotypes with other individuals, and the difference was most pronounced in patients with signs of disease activity.

The method was 5' RACE. Each TCR library was prepared from around 3,400 ng of total RNA. For each sample, cDNA synthesis was carried out in eight separate reactions using SMARTScribe reverse transcriptase. During cDNA synthesis, unique molecular identifiers containing a 6-nucleotide sample barcode were introduced by template switching. Two nested PCRs of about 15 and 9 cycles amplified the TCRalpha and TCRbeta cDNA, and bead purification followed each PCR. Before amplification, cDNA was treated with uracil DNA-glycosylase and purified using the QIAquick PCR purification kit. The second PCR added Illumina TruSeq-compatible adapters along with sample-specific barcodes. Library quality and concentration were checked on TapeStation and Qubit, and libraries were pooled at 5 ng each. Pooled libraries were sequenced on an Illumina HiSeq2500 single-index Rapid Run with 2 x 100 bp reads and custom sequencing primers. Turning to the authors' computational methods: MiGEC version 1.2.6 was used for UMI-based consensus assembly, which corrected PCR and sequencing errors. MiXCR version 2.1.1 handled V(D)J alignment, clonotype assembly and CDR3 extraction. To normalise gene usage, clonotype sharing and MAIT/NKT TCR abundance, the top 1000, 10 000 and 20 000 clonotypes in each sample were analysed. After downsampling to 27 000 UMIs, diversity was calculated as the inverse Simpson index using the vegan R package. Paired Mann-Whitney U tests were applied to discordant twin pairs, with Benjamini-Hochberg correction for multiple testing. Reprocessed by TCRdb, the reads give a single entry per CDR3 protein sequence, without DNA. TCRdb's processing, not the authors', yielded these V and J calls. The sample table on file contains approximately 380,000 distinct CDR3 sequences. The ten largest make up 2% to 3% of the sample.

The sequence was collected from a human donor with ulcerative colitis or Crohn's disease, or a healthy co-twin of an affected twin (not recorded which). The material sequenced was blood. The chain couples TRBV20-1 to TRBJ2-1; the TCRdb call, TRBD1, lacks DNA for checking. This receptor carries the CDR3 CSARGGPSSYNEQFF.